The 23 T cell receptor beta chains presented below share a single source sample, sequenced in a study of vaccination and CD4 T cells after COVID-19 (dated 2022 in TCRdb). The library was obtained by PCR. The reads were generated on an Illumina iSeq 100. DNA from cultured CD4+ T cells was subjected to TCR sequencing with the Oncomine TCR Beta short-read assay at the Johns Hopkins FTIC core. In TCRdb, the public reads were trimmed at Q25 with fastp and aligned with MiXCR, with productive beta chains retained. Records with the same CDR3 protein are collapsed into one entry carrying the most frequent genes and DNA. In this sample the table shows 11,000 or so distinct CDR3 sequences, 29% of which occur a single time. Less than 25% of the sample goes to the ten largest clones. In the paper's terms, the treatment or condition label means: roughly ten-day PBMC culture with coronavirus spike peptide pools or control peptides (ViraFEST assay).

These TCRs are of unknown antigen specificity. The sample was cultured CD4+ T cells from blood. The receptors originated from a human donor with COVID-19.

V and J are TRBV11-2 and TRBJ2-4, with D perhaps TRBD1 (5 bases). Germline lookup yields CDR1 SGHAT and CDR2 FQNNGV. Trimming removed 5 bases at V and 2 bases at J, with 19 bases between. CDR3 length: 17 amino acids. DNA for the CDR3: TGTGCCAGCAGCCTCCTCCCAGCAGGGTCGACCAAAAACATTCAGTACTTC. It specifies CASSLLPAGSTKNIQYF.

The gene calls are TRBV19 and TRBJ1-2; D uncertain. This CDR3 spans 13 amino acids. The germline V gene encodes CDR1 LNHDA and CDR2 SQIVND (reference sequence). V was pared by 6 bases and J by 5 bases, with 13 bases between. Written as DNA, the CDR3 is TGTGCCAGTAGGCCAGCTACCTTTTATGGCTACACCTTC. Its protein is CASRPATFYGYTF. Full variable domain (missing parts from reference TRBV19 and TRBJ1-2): DGGITQSPKYLFRKEGQNVTLSCEQNLNHDAMYWYRQDPGQGLRLIYYSQIVNDFQKGDIAEGYSVSREKKESFPLTVTSAQKNPTAFYLCASRPATFYGYTFGSGTRLTVV.

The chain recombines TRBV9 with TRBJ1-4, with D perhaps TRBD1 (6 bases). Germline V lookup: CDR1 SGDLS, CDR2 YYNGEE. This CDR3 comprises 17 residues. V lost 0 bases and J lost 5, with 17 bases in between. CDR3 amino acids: CASSVGRGGGQNEKLFF. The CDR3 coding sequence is TGTGCCAGCAGCGTAGGTAGGGGCGGGGGCCAGAATGAAAAACTGTTTTTT. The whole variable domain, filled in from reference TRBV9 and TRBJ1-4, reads DSGVTQTPKHLITATGQRVTLRCSPRSGDLSVYWYQQSLDQGLQFLIQYYNGEERAKGNILERFSAQQFPDLHSELNLSSLELGDSALYFCASSVGRGGGQNEKLFFGSGTQLSVL.

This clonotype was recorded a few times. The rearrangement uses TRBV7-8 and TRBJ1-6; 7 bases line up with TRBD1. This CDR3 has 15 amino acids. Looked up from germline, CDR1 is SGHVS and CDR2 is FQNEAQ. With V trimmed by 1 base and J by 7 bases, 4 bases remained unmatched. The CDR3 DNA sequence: TGTGCCAGCAGCTTAGGGGGGGGACAGAATTCACCCCTCCACTTT. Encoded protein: CASSLGGGQNSPLHF.

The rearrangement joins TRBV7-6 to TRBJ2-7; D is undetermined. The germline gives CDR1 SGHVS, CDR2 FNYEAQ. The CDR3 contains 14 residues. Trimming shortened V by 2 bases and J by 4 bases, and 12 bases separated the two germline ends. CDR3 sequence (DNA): TGTGCCAGCAGCTTAACGGAGAAGACGTACGAGCAGTACTTC. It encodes CASSLTEKTYEQYF.

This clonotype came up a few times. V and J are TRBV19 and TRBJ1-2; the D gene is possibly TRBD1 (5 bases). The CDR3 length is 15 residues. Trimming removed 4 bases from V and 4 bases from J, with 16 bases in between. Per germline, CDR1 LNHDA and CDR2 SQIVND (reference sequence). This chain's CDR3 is CASSTQGDGTYGYTF. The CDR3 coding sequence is TGTGCCAGTAGTACCCAAGGGGACGGAACCTATGGCTACACCTTC.

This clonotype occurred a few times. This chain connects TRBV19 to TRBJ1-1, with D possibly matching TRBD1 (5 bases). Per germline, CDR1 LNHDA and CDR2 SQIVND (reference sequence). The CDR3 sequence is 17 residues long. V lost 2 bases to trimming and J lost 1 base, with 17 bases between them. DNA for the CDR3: TGTGCCAGTAGTATACCGGGGGTCGGGGCGGGGAACACTGAAGCTTTCTTT. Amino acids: CASSIPGVGAGNTEAFF.

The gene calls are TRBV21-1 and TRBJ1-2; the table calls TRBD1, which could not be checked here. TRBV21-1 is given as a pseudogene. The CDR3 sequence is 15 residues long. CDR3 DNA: TGTGCCAGCAGCAAAGTACAGGGGGCCAAGTATGGCTACACCTTC. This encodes CASSKVQGAKYGYTF.

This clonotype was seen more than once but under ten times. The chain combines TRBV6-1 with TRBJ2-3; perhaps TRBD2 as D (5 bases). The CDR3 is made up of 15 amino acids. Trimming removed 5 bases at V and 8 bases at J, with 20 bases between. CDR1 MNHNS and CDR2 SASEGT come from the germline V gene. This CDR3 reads CASSRRTLGGGTQYF. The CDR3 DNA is TGTGCCAGCAGTCGCCGGACTCTGGGCGGAGGTACGCAGTATTTT.

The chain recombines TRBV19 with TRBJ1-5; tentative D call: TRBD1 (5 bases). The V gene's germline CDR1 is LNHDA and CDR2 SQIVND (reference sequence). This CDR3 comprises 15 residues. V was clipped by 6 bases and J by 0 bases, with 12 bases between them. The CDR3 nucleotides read TGTGCCAGTAGGCCTCGGGACTTTAGCAATCAGCCCCAGCATTTT. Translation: CASRPRDFSNQPQHF.

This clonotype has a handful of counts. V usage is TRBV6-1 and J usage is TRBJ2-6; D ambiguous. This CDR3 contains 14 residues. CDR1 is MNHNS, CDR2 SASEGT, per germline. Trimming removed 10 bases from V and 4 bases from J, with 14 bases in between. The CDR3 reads CATTSRRGANVLTF. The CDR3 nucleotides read TGTGCCACCACCTCGCGGCGAGGGGCCAACGTCCTGACTTTC.

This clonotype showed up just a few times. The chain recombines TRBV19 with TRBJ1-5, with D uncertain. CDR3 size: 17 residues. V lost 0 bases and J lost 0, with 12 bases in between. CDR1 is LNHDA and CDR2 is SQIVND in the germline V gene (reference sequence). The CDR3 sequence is CASSIDYRKYSNQPQHF. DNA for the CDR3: TGTGCCAGTAGTATAGACTACAGAAAATATAGCAATCAGCCCCAGCATTTT.

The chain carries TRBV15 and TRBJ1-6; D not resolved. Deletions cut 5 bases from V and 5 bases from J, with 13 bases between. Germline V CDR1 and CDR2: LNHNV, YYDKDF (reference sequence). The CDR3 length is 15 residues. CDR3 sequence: CATSGQDRNNSPLHF. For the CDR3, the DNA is TGTGCCACCAGCGGCCAGGACCGAAATAATTCACCCCTCCACTTT.

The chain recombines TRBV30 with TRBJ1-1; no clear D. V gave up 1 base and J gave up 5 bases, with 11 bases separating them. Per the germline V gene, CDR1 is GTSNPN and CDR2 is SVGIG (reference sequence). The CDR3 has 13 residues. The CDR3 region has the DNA TGTGCCTGGAGTGCACAGCCCGGGACTGAAGCTTTCTTT. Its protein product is CAWSAQPGTEAFF. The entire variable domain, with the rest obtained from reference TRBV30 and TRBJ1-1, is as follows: SQTIHQWPATLVQPVGSPLSLECTVEGTSNPNLYWYRQAAGRGLQLLFYSVGIGQISSEVPQNLSASRPQDRQFILSSKKLLLSDSGFYLCAWSAQPGTEAFFGQGTRLTVV.

DNA for the CDR3: TGTGCCAGCAGCCTAGGACGGATTAACTATGGCTACACCTTC. Translating it yields CASSLGRINYGYTF. The gene calls are TRBV5-4 and TRBJ1-2; D is unclear. The CDR3 runs to 14 residues. Germline CDR1 reads SGHNT; CDR2 reads YYREEE (reference sequence). The V end was cut by 4 bases, the J end by 1 base, with 11 bases between.

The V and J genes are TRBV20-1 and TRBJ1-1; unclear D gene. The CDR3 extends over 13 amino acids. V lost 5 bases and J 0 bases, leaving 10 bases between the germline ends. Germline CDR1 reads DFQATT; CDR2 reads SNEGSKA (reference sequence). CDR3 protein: CSAPTDMNTEAFF. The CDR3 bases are TGCAGTGCTCCAACAGATATGAACACTGAAGCTTTCTTT.

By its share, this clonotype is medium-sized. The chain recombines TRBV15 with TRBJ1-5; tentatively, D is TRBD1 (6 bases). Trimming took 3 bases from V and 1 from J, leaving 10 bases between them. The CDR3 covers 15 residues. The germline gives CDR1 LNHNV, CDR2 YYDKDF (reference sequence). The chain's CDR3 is CATSRMRGSNQPQHF. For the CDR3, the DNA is TGTGCCACCAGCAGGATGAGGGGGAGCAATCAGCCCCAGCATTTT.

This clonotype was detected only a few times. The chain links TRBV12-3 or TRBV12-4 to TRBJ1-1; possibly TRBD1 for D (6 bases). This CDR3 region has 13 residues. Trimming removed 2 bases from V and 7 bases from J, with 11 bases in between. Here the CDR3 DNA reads TGTGCCAGCAGTTTAAGGGACATCGGTGAAGCTTTCTTT. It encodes CASSLRDIGEAFF.

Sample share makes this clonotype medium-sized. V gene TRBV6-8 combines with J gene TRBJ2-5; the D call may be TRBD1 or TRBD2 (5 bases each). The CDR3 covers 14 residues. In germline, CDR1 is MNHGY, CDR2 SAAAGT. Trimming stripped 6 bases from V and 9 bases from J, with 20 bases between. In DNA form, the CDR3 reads TGTGCCAGCAGCCCCCTTCCTCCAGGGCGGGCCCAGTACTTC. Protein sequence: CASSPLPPGRAQYF.

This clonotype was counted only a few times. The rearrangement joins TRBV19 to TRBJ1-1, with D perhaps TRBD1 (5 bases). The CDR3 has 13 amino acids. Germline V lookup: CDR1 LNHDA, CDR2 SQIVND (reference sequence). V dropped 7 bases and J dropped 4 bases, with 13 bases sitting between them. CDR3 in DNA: TGTGCCAGTATTTCCCGGGGGTTCACTGAAGCTTTCTTT. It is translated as CASISRGFTEAFF. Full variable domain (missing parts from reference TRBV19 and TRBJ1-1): DGGITQSPKYLFRKEGQNVTLSCEQNLNHDAMYWYRQDPGQGLRLIYYSQIVNDFQKGDIAEGYSVSREKKESFPLTVTSAQKNPTAFYLCASISRGFTEAFFGQGTRLTVV.

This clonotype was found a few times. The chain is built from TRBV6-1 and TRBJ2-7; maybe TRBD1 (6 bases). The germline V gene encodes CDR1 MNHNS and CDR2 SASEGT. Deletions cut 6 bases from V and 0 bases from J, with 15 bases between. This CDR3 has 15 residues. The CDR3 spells CASRPGDLSSYEQYF. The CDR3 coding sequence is TGTGCCAGCAGACCAGGGGACCTAAGCTCCTACGAGCAGTACTTC.

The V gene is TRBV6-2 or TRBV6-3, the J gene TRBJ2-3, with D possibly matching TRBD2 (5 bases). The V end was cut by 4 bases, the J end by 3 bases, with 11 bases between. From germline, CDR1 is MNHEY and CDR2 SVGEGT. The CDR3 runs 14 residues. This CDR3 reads CASSFTGNTDTQYF. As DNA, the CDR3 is TGTGCCAGCAGTTTCACCGGGAATACAGATACGCAGTATTTT.

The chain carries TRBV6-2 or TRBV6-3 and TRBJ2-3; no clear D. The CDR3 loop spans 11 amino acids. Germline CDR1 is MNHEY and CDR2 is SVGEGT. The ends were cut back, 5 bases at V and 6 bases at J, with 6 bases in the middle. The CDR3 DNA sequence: TGTGCCAGCAGTACTCGTGATACGCAGTATTTT. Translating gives CASSTRDTQYF.